The rows below give T cell receptor beta chains drawn from one sample of a study of blood T cell repertoires in COVID-19. The protocol was immunoSEQ multiplex PCR, while the TCRdb copy is restricted to in-frame clones and leaves out a portion. The sample yields around 80,000 clones, 90% seen once. Sequencing was performed on peripheral blood. Receptor source: a woman of 80 years or more with acute or convalescent COVID-19. Each CDR3 is given without its conserved first and last residue. Each record gives: V gene, clone size, CDR3 protein. Size values are once, few and many counts, or a class for expanded clones, and some rows have none.

TRBV18	.	ASSPEGLDEQY
TRBV2	.	ASTSRDRFSYEQY
TRBV6-2/TRBV6-3	.	ASSYPRGFGGSPLH
TRBV5-1	.	ASSLEQGQTEAF
TRBV6-5	.	ASSKAQGHEQY
TRBV9	.	ASSGGDRGYAYGYT
TRBV3-1/TRBV3-2	once	ASSLLGQGGNGYT
TRBV11-2	few	ASSSLLGGRSGANVLT
TRBV6-5	.	ASRTGTANEKLF
TRBV5-6	.	ASSPWDSPYEQY
TRBV10-1	.	ASRDQTELPEAF
TRBV2	once	ASREAGSPLH
TRBV5-1	once	ASSLRQGAGHTEAF
TRBV6-5	once	ASTVQGSIYGYT
TRBV19	.	ASSIGVAGRHNEQF
TRBV28	.	ASSPGTVEAF
TRBV27	.	ASSLKGGGGELF
TRBV5-6	.	ASSLVGTENYNSPLH
TRBV6-5	.	ASRWGQGNSPLH
TRBV27	.	ASSPRQGPGYNEQF
TRBV28	.	ASSFLENYGYT
TRBV5-6	.	ASSWTGLRETQY
TRBV9	once	ASSVGAGDPYEQY
TRBV5-6	.	ASSLSLQGGNNSPLH
TRBV5-1	.	ASTPSGGATDTQY
TRBV11-2	.	ASSFAAGGPHEQF
TRBV19	once	ASSIFQGTTSYNEQF
TRBV12-1	.	ASPTQGYEQY
TRBV5-5	.	ASSFRDRES
TRBV5-1	.	ASSKGQGSNEKLF
TRBV19	once	ASSRQDQPQH
TRBV2	.	ASGGTDYGYT
TRBV5-5	.	ASSLDQGGPGYT
TRBV2	.	ASRTDLLHTGELF
TRBV6-5	.	ASKLDRGGEKLF
TRBV13	.	ASSRNRAASYEQY
TRBV5-1	.	ASSLATGGHEQY
TRBV6-5	.	ASSPQGFGEQY
TRBV4-2	.	ASSQGSGGAKETQY
TRBV6-5	.	ASSQGLGYT
TRBV2	once	ASSGTSFSPGYEQY
TRBV12-3/TRBV12-4	few	ASSWGAGNTIY
TRBV7-3	.	ASRTSGGSNEQF
TRBV4-2	.	ASSPPLTGTGGSGYT
TRBV19	.	ASSRRGTGDNSNQPQH
TRBV19	.	ASSTHRQQGYGELF
TRBV7-6	few	ASSSTLQGFSEKLF
TRBV2	once	ASSESLRLAGKETQY
TRBV6-6	few	ASTSRRGEQPQH
TRBV6-5	.	ASKQGNTGELF
TRBV27	.	ASNGRGSYNEQF